Below, 26 T cell receptor beta chains from the same sample are listed, as sequenced in a study of vaccination and CD4 T cells after COVID-19. Their antigens are not known. The treatment: roughly 10-day PBMC culture with coronavirus spike peptide pools or control peptides (ViraFEST assay). An Oncomine TCR Beta short-read assay was used to sequence the DNA from cultured CD4+ T cells. A single record per CDR3 protein comes from TCRdb applying MiXCR to the PCR reads. The data show fewer than 30,000 distinct CDR3 sequences, under 75% seen once. Sequenced here: CD4+ T cells from blood, cultured in vitro, sampled after SARS-CoV-2 vaccination. The receptor set was obtained from a human donor who received a COVID-19 vaccine.

The J gene is TRBJ2-5, the V gene TRBV7-8; D call uncertain. The CDR3 covers 15 residues. V shed 4 bases and J shed 1 base, with 13 bases lying between them. Germline V lookup: CDR1 SGHVS, CDR2 FQNEAQ. The CDR3 nucleotides read TGTGCCAGCAGCTCGAAAAGGGTTCCCCAAGAGACCCAGTACTTC. It encodes CASSSKRVPQETQYF.

This chain links TRBV6-1 with TRBJ2-7, with TRBD1 matching 7 bases. Germline lookup yields CDR1 MNHNS and CDR2 SASEGT. V was clipped by 6 bases and J by 0 bases; unmatched bases: 14. The CDR3 runs to 17 residues. The CDR3 DNA follows: TGTGCCAGCAGCCCACGGGCCGGGACAGACTCCTCCTACGAGCAGTACTTC. This encodes CASSPRAGTDSSYEQYF.

V and J are TRBV10-1 and TRBJ1-1, with D possibly TRBD1 on 6 matching bases. Germline CDR1 is WNHNN and CDR2 is SYGVQD (reference sequence). Between the trimmed V and J ends, which lost 0 bases and 1 base, there was a span of 12 bases. The CDR3 runs to 16 residues. This CDR3 is CASSESQGWENTEAFF. DNA for the CDR3: TGCGCCAGCAGTGAGTCACAGGGTTGGGAGAACACTGAAGCTTTCTTT.

The chain uses TRBV10-1 and TRBJ2-4, with D perhaps matching TRBD2 (6 bases). Germline CDR1 reads WNHNN; CDR2 reads SYGVQD (reference sequence). The V gene lost 4 bases and the J gene lost 3 bases, with 16 bases spanning the gap. The length of the CDR3 is 16 residues. CDR3: CASSAEGFDGKNIQYF. The CDR3 nucleotides read TGCGCCAGCAGTGCGGAGGGCTTTGACGGCAAAAACATTCAGTACTTC.

The V gene is TRBV19, the J gene TRBJ2-1; the match to TRBD1 covers 8 bases. The germline CDR1 and CDR2 sequences are LNHDA and SQIVND (reference sequence). The CDR3 runs to 15 residues. Trimming took 7 bases from V and 5 from J; bases not matched to a gene: 10. This CDR3 reads CASTQGPGGHNEQFF. The CDR3 DNA follows: TGTGCCAGTACACAGGGGCCAGGGGGCCACAATGAGCAGTTCTTC.

This chain joins TRBV14 and TRBJ1-2; possible D gene TRBD1, 5 bases. CDR3 size: 15 residues. The germline CDR1 and CDR2 sequences are SGHDN and FVKESK. V was shortened by 0 bases and J by 4 bases, with 12 bases between the two germline ends. CDR3 loop: CASSQDLGTAYGYTF. CDR3 DNA: TGTGCCAGCAGCCAAGATCTAGGGACGGCCTATGGCTACACCTTC.

The chain carries TRBV19 and TRBJ2-7; tentative D call: TRBD1 (6 bases). CDR3 size: 15 residues. V lost 3 bases, J lost 0 bases, and 12 bases lay in between. Per the germline V gene, CDR1 is LNHDA and CDR2 is SQIVND (reference sequence). CDR3 nucleotide sequence: TGTGCCAGTAGTATTCAGGGGACGGTCTCCTACGAGCAGTACTTC. It yields the protein CASSIQGTVSYEQYF.

This clonotype was observed a handful of times. This chain joins TRBV10-1 and TRBJ1-3, with D maybe TRBD1 (6 bases). The ends were cut back, 3 bases at V and 2 bases at J, with 8 bases in the middle. In germline, CDR1 is WNHNN, CDR2 SYGVQD (reference sequence). This CDR3 region has 14 residues. CDR3 amino acids: CASSDGGPGNTIYF. In DNA form, the CDR3 reads TGCGCCAGCAGTGATGGGGGGCCTGGAAACACCATATATTTT.

Only a few counts were recorded for this clonotype. The chain links TRBV15 to TRBJ2-3; D is perhaps TRBD1 (6 bases). This CDR3 contains 16 residues. Germline CDR1 LNHNV, CDR2 YYDKDF (reference sequence). V lost 3 bases, J lost 0 bases, and 13 bases lay in between. The CDR3 is CATSRRTAASTDTQYF. Written as DNA, the CDR3 is TGTGCCACCAGCAGGCGGACAGCAGCTAGCACAGATACGCAGTATTTT.

V usage is TRBV5-4 and J usage is TRBJ1-1; 10 nucleotides line up with TRBD1. The CDR3 contains 15 residues. V lost 9 bases and J lost 0; bases outside the gene matches: 8. The germline V gene encodes CDR1 SGHNT and CDR2 YYREEE (reference sequence). The CDR3 loop reads CATRGTGAMNTEAFF. The CDR3 coding sequence is TGTGCCACTAGGGGGACAGGGGCTATGAACACTGAAGCTTTCTTT.

There are a few counts of this clonotype. The chain carries TRBV5-4 and TRBJ2-5; 7 nucleotides agree with TRBD2. The V gene's germline CDR1 is SGHNT and CDR2 YYREEE (reference sequence). V was pared by 4 bases and J by 9 bases, with 18 bases of the junction left unmatched. CDR3 length equals 16 residues. CDR3 region: CASSSAAKRGSGAQYF. In nucleotides, the CDR3 is TGTGCCAGCAGCAGCGCCGCTAAGCGGGGCTCCGGGGCCCAGTACTTC.

This rearrangement joins TRBV20-1 to TRBJ1-2; perhaps TRBD1 as D (5 bases). The length of the CDR3 is 16 residues. Germline V CDR1 and CDR2: DFQATT, SNEGSKA (reference sequence). The ends were cut back, 0 bases at V and 5 bases at J, with 19 bases in the middle. The CDR3 region is CSARDIGRGILYGYTF. In DNA form, the CDR3 reads TGCAGTGCTAGAGATATCGGTCGGGGGATCCTATATGGCTACACCTTC.

This clonotype was observed a single time. The rearrangement uses TRBV7-9 and TRBJ1-1; 7 bases are a match to TRBD1. Germline V CDR1 and CDR2: SEHNR, FQNEAQ (reference sequence). The CDR3 sequence is 15 residues long. With V trimmed by 1 base and J by 1 base, 3 bases remained unmatched. DNA of the CDR3: TGTGCCAGCAGCTTAGGACAGGGCTCGAACACTGAAGCTTTCTTT. This encodes CASSLGQGSNTEAFF.

This sequence joins TRBV5-1 and TRBJ1-3, with D possibly matching TRBD1 (5 bases). The CDR3 has 14 residues. Germline V gene sequence: CDR1 SGHRS, CDR2 YFSETQ. Trimming left V 0 bases short and J 4 bases short, with 8 bases between. The CDR3 spells CASSLVAGGNTIYF. The DNA of the CDR3 is TGCGCCAGCAGCTTGGTGGCAGGGGGAAACACCATATATTTT.

CDR3 loop: CASTATALSYEQYF. The DNA of the CDR3 is TGCGCCAGCACGGCGACAGCCCTGTCCTACGAGCAGTACTTC. The chain links TRBV10-2 to TRBJ2-7; D perhaps matches TRBD1 (5 bases). The V gene's germline CDR1 is WSHSY and CDR2 SAAADI. V was cut by 7 bases and J by 1 base, with 14 bases left in between. This CDR3 is built from 14 residues.

V gene TRBV7-2 combines with J gene TRBJ2-3; 9 bases match TRBD2. Germline CDR1 SGHTA, CDR2 FQGNSA. The CDR3 loop spans 18 amino acids. Trimming removed 4 bases from V and 4 bases from J; junction bases left unmatched: 15. CDR3 nucleotides: TGTGCCAGCAGCTGGGGCGGGGGGGGCACAGGTATTTCAGATACGCAGTATTTT. Its translation is CASSWGGGGTGISDTQYF.

The chain uses TRBV15 and TRBJ2-3; tentatively, D is TRBD1 (6 bases). CDR3 size: 13 residues. Germline CDR1 reads LNHNV; CDR2 reads YYDKDF (reference sequence). The V end lost 5 bases, the J end lost 6 bases, and 12 bases lay between the germline ends. The CDR3 protein is CATSPLRGDTQYF. CDR3 nucleotides: TGTGCCACCAGCCCTTTGAGGGGGGATACGCAGTATTTT.

The rearrangement joins TRBV5-1 to TRBJ1-1, with TRBD1 matching over 8 bases. With V trimmed by 0 bases and J by 1 base, 2 bases remained unmatched. CDR1 and CDR2 (germline): SGHRS, YFSETQ. The CDR3 spans 15 residues. CDR3 amino acids: CASSLAGQGNTEAFF. CDR3 DNA: TGCGCCAGCAGCTTGGCAGGACAGGGGAACACTGAAGCTTTCTTT.

The chain joins TRBV18 to TRBJ1-1; tentatively, D is TRBD1 (5 bases). Trimming removed 3 bases from V and 1 base from J, with 9 bases in between. CDR3 length: 14 residues. Germline V gene lookup returns CDR1 KGHSH and CDR2 LQKENI. CDR3 sequence: CASSPRQTNTEAFF. In DNA form, the CDR3 reads TGTGCCAGCTCACCGCGACAGACGAACACTGAAGCTTTCTTT.

The chain combines TRBV20-1 with TRBJ2-7; TRBD1 matches 9 bases. The CDR3 is 14 residues long. Germline V gives CDR1 DFQATT, CDR2 SNEGSKA (reference sequence). With V trimmed by 3 bases and J by 5 bases, 8 bases remained unmatched. CDR3 nucleotides: TGCAGTGCTAGGCCGGGACAGGGTGGGGACGAGCAGTACTTC. This codes for CSARPGQGGDEQYF.

This clonotype was seen a handful of times. The chain recombines TRBV2 with TRBJ1-5; 10 nucleotides match TRBD1. CDR3 length: 15 amino acids. Losses at the gene ends were 3 bases for V and 7 bases for J; bases not matched to a gene: 6. Germline loops: CDR1 SNHLY, CDR2 FYNNEI. The CDR3 sequence is CASSETGGSRQPQHF. CDR3 DNA: TGTGCCAGCAGTGAGACAGGGGGCTCTAGGCAGCCCCAGCATTTT.

The rearrangement joins TRBV11-3 to TRBJ2-3, with D maybe TRBD1 (7 bases). Germline assignment: CDR1 SGHNT and CDR2 YENEEA. Trimming took off 3 bases at V and 2 bases at J, with 15 bases between the two ends. The CDR3 is 16 residues long. The CDR3 loop is CASSFGVRGDTDTQYF. CDR3 DNA sequence: TGTGCCAGCAGCTTCGGGGTCAGGGGGGACACAGATACGCAGTATTTT.

CDR3 sequence: CSASPHGGESYEQYF. CDR3 nucleotides: TGCAGTGCTAGCCCCCACGGGGGCGAGTCCTACGAGCAGTACTTC. V gene TRBV20-1 combines with J gene TRBJ2-7, with D perhaps given as TRBD1 or TRBD2 (6 bases each). The germline V gene has CDR1 DFQATT and CDR2 SNEGSKA (reference sequence). The CDR3 is made up of 15 amino acids. Trimming stripped 3 bases from V and 1 base from J, with 16 bases between.

The rearrangement joins TRBV10-3 to TRBJ2-3, with TRBD1 matching over 7 bases. V shed 5 bases, J shed 1 base, and the junction held 15 bases outside the gene matches. The CDR3 loop spans 18 amino acids. Germline CDR1 ENHRY, CDR2 SYGVKD. The CDR3 region has the DNA TGTGCCATCAGTTACCGCGCCCCACAGGGGCGTCGCACAGATACGCAGTATTTT. Translation gives CAISYRAPQGRRTDTQYF.

The chain is built from TRBV11-1 and TRBJ1-3; D ambiguous. V was cut by 3 bases and J by 3 bases, with 9 bases left in between. The CDR3 length is 14 residues. Per the germline V gene, CDR1 is SGHAT and CDR2 is FQDESV (reference sequence). The CDR3 DNA follows: TGTGCCAGCAGCTTGTTTGCACTTGGAAACACCATATATTTT. As protein: CASSLFALGNTIYF.

This chain links TRBV6-1 with TRBJ1-2; 8 bases align to TRBD1. Losses at the gene ends were 5 bases for V and 5 bases for J; bases not matched to a gene: 10. Per germline, CDR1 MNHNS and CDR2 SASEGT. The CDR3 extends over 15 amino acids. This chain's CDR3 is CASSRTLTGVYGYTF. For the CDR3, the DNA is TGTGCCAGCAGTCGAACCTTGACAGGGGTGTATGGCTACACCTTC.